This T cell receptor (beta chain) came from a study of blood T cell repertoires in COVID-19. The method was immunoSEQ multiplex PCR; TCRdb's version includes in-frame clones alone and lacks a portion of them. This sample has tens of thousands of clones; 65% to 85% occur once, and the top ten carry 15% to 20%. The germline V gene encodes CDR1 MGHRA and CDR2 YSYEKL. V was clipped by 1 base and J by 6 bases, with 5 bases between them. CDR3 size: 12 residues. The V gene is TRBV4-1, the J gene TRBJ2-3; D unresolved. The TCR was taken from a woman aged 60-75 years with acute or convalescent COVID-19. The sequencing sample was made of peripheral blood. The CDR3 reads CASSQGPDTQYF. The CDR3 DNA follows: TGCGCCAGCAGCCAAGGTCCGGATACGCAGTATTTT.